This T cell receptor beta chain emerged from a study of shared clonotypes between healthy human individuals. Across the whole study: The donor group consisted of a couple of women and three men, aged 18 to 49. Findings and caveats of the study: Clonotypes that were shared across a few donors made up around 5% of naive CD4 clonotypes.

Selected positively for CCR7 and CD45RO-negative, naive CD8 cells excluded terminally differentiated effector memory CD45RA+ cells. The study ran the assay at deep level. In the original workflow: Sequence data from immunoSEQ were junction-only and lacked quality scores; consequently, filtering differed. The assay was immunoSEQ multiplex PCR, and TCRdb's table has in-frame clones only and misses some. The V and J calls and clone size were taken over from that table, and D and trimming were inferred from the DNA. The sample consists of about 1,800,000 clones, about 95% of them appearing once. Details on this clone: Its antigen is not known.

Germline V CDR1 and CDR2: SEHNR, FQNEAQ (reference sequence). V was shortened by 4 bases and J by 4 bases, with 11 bases between the two germline ends. The CDR3 length is 13 residues. The clonotype was recovered from a man between 18 and 29 years old in good health. This rearrangement joins TRBV7-9 to TRBJ2-7, with D possibly being TRBD2 (5 bases). Source material: naive CD8+ T cells sorted from blood. CDR3: CASSSPTKYEQYF. The CDR3 bases are TGTGCCAGCAGCTCCCCGACTAAGTACGAGCAGTACTTC. Filled out from reference TRBV7-9 and TRBJ2-7, the complete variable domain reads DTGVSQNPRHKITKRGQNVTFRCDPISEHNRLYWYRQTLGQGPEFLTYFQNEAQLEKSRLLSDRFSAERPKGSFSTLEIQRTEQGDSAMYLCASSSPTKYEQYFGPGTRLTVT.